This TCR beta chain was obtained from a study of blood T cell repertoires in COVID-19. Study details: The origin of the acute and convalescent COVID-19 samples was the United States, Italy and Spain. From T cells, B-cell-depleted T cells, or PBMCs came the material, which was cDNA or gDNA.

Losses at the gene ends were 7 bases for V and 5 bases for J; bases not matched to a gene: 11. Germline CDR1 is SGHAT and CDR2 is FQNNGV. The CDR3 is 14 residues long. Original processing methods: Quantification of nucleated cells was approximated via reference gene primer amplification. TCRdb's copy holds only in-frame clones and misses some; the assay was immunoSEQ multiplex PCR. That table is the source of V, J and clone size, and D and trimming were worked out from the DNA. The data contain 15,000 to 20,000 clones, approximately 91% of them seen just once; the ten biggest clones take up around a tenth.

This chain connects TRBV11-2 to TRBJ2-7; 7 bases fit TRBD2. Sequencing input: peripheral blood. The TCR was taken from a man in his forties with active COVID-19. Here the CDR3 DNA reads TGTGCCAGCATGCCAGCGGGACGCGTGAACGAGCAGTACTTC. Residues: CASMPAGRVNEQYF.